Described below is a single T cell receptor beta chain sequence and its context. The entry originates in a study of T cell changes during pregnancy in multiple sclerosis. Here immunoSEQ multiplex PCR was the method, and the copy in TCRdb shows in-frame clones only, minus some. The sample carries 90,000 to 120,000 clones, 90% to 95% recorded once. The CDR3 sequence is 11 residues long. Germline values: CDR1 SEHNR, CDR2 FQNEAQ (reference sequence). V was trimmed by 5 bases and J by 13 bases, leaving 14 bases between them. Sequenced here: peripheral blood, sampled in the second trimester of pregnancy. This sequence joins TRBV7-9 and TRBJ1-2; D unresolved. This receptor was obtained from a female donor with multiple sclerosis, enrolled in a pregnancy study. The CDR3 spells CASSPELRVTF. The CDR3 nucleotides read TGTGCCAGCAGCCCCGAACTCCGGGTCACCTTC.